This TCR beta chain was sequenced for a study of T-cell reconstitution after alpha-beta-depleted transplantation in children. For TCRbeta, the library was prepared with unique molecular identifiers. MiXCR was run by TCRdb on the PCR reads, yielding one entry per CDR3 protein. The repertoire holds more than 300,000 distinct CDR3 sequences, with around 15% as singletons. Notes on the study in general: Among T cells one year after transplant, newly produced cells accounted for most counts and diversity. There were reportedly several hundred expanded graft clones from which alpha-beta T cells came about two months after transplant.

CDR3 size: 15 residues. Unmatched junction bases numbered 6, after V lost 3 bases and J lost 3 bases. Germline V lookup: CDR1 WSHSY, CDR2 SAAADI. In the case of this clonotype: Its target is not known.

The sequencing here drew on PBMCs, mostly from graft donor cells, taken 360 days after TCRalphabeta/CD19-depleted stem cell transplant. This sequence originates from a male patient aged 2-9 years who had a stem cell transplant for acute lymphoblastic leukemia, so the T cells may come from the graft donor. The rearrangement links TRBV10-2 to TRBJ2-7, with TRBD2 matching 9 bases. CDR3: CASSELAGYNYEQYF. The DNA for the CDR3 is TGCGCCAGCAGTGAACTAGCGGGTTACAACTACGAGCAGTACTTC.